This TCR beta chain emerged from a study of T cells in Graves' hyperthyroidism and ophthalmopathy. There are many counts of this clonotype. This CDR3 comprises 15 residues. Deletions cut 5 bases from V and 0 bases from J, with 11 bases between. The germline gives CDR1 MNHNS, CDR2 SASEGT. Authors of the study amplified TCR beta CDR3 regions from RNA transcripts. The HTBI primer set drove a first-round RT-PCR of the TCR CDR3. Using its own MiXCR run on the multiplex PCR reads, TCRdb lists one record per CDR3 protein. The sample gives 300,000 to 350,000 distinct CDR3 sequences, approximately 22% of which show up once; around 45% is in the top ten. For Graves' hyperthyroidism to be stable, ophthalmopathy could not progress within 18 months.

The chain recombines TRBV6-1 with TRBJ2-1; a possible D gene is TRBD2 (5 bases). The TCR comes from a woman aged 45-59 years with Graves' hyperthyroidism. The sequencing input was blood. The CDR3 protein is CASSRAGSSYNEQFF. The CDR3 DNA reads TGTGCCAGCAGTCGTGCGGGCAGCTCCTACAATGAGCAGTTCTTC.